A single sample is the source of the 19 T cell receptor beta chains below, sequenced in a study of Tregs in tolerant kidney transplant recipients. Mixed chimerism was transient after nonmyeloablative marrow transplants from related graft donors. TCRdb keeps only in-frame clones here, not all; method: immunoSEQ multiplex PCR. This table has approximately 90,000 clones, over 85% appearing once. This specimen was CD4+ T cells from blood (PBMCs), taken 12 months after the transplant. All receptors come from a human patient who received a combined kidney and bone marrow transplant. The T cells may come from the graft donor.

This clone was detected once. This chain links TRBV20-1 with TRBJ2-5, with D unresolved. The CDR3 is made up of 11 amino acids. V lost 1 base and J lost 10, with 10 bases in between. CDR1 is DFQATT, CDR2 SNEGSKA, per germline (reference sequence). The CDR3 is CSARVPRDQYF. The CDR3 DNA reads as TGCAGTGCTAGAGTCCCTCGCGACCAGTACTTC.

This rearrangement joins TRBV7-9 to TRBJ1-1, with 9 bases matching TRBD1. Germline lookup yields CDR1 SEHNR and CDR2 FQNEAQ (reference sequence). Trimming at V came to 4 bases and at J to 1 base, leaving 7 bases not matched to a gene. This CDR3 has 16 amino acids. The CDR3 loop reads CASSSPRGQGNTEAFF. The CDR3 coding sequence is TGTGCCAGCAGCTCCCCCCGGGGACAGGGGAACACTGAAGCTTTCTTT.

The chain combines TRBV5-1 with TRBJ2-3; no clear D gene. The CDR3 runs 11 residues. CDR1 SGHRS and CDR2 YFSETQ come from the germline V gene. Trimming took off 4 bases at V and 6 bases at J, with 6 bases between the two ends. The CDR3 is CASSKADTQYF. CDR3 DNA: TGCGCCAGCAGCAAAGCGGATACGCAGTATTTT.

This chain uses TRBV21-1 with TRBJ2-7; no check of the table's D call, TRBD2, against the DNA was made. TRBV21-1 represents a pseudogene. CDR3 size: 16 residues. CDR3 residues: CASSSPTSGSINEQYF. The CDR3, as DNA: TGTGCCAGCAGCTCCCCGACTAGCGGGTCCATCAACGAGCAGTACTTC.

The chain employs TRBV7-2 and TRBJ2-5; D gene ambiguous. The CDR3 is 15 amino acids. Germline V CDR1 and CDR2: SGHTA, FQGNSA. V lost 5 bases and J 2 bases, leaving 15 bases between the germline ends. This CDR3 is CASSRLRISQETQYF. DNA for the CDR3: TGTGCCAGCAGCCGACTTCGAATTTCGCAAGAGACCCAGTACTTC.

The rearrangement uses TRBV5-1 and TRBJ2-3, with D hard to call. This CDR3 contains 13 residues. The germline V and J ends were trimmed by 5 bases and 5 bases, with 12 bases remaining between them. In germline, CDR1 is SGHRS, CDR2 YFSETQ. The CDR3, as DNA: TGCGCCAGCAGAACCGTCCCGGGAGATACGCAGTATTTT. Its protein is CASRTVPGDTQYF.

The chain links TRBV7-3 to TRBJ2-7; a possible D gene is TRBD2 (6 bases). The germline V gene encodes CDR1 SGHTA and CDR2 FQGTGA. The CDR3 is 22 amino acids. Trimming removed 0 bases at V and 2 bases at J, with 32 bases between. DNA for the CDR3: TGTGCCAGCAGCTTAACTGGTTGGGAAAGGCAAGCCGGGACTGCCAGGACCTACGAGCAGTACTTC. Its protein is CASSLTGWERQAGTARTYEQYF.

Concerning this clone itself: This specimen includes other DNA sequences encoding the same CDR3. DNA of the CDR3: TGTGCCATCAGTGAGTCGGGCGGGGGGGCTGAAGCTTTCTTT. The encoded protein is CAISESGGGAEAFF. The V gene is TRBV10-3, the J gene TRBJ1-1, with TRBD1 as a possible D gene (5 bases). In germline, CDR1 is ENHRY, CDR2 SYGVKD. The CDR3 loop spans 14 amino acids. V gave up 0 bases and J gave up 6 bases, with 11 bases separating them.

The CDR3 sequence is CASSPANRQGGYGYTF. The CDR3 DNA reads as TGTGCCAGCAGCCCTGCGAACCGACAGGGGGGCTATGGCTACACCTTC. The chain carries TRBV7-2 and TRBJ1-2; 9 positions match TRBD1. CDR1 is SGHTA and CDR2 is FQGNSA in the germline V gene. This CDR3 has 16 residues. Trimming took 5 bases from V and 4 from J; bases not matched to a gene: 11.

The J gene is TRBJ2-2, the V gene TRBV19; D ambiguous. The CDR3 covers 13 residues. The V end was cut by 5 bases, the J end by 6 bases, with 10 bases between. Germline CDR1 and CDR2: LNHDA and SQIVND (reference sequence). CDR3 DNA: TGTGCCAGTAGTGCGTATCGGGCCGGGGAGCTGTTTTTT. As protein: CASSAYRAGELFF.

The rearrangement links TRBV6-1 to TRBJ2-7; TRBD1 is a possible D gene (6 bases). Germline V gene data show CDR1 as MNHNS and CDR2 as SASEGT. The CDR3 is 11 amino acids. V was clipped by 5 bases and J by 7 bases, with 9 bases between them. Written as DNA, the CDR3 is TGTGCCAGCAGTTACGGGACAGAGCAGTACTTC. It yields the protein CASSYGTEQYF.

CDR3 residues: CASSFGPGGTGQPQHF. In DNA form, the CDR3 reads TGTGCCAGCAGCTTCGGCCCAGGGGGCACGGGTCAGCCCCAGCATTTT. The rearrangement uses TRBV7-9 and TRBJ1-5; 8 bases fit TRBD1. Germline lookup yields CDR1 SEHNR and CDR2 FQNEAQ (reference sequence). This CDR3 region has 16 residues. V lost 3 bases to trimming and J lost 6 bases; unmatched junction nucleotides: 10. Looking up the rest from reference TRBV7-9 and TRBJ1-5 gives the full variable domain: DTGVSQNPRHKITKRGQNVTFRCDPISEHNRLYWYRQTLGQGPEFLTYFQNEAQLEKSRLLSDRFSAERPKGSFSTLEIQRTEQGDSAMYLCASSFGPGGTGQPQHFGDGTRLSIL.

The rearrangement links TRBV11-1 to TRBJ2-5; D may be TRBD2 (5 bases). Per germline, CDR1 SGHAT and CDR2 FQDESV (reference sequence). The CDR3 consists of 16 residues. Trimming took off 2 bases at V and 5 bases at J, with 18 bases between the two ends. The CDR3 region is CASSLLPGAGTETQYF. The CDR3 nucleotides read TGTGCCAGCAGCTTATTGCCGGGCGCGGGTACGGAGACCCAGTACTTC.

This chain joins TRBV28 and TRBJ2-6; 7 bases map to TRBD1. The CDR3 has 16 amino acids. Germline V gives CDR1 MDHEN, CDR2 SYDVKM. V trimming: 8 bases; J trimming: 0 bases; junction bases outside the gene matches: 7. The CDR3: CASLGDSSSGANVLTF. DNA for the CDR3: TGTGCCAGCCTAGGGGACAGTTCCTCTGGGGCCAACGTCCTGACTTTC.

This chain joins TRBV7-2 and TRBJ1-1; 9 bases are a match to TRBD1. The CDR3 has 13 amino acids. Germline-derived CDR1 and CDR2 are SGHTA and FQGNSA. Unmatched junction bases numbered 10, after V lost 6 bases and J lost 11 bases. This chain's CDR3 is CASRPQGAGDAFF. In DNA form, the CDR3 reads TGTGCCAGCAGGCCACAGGGGGCGGGGGATGCTTTCTTT. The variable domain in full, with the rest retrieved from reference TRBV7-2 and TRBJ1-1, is GAGVSQSPSNKVTEKGKDVELRCDPISGHTALYWYRQSLGQGLEFLIYFQGNSAPDKSGLPSDRFSAERTGGSVSTLTIQRTQQEDSAVYLCASRPQGAGDAFFGQGTRLTVV.

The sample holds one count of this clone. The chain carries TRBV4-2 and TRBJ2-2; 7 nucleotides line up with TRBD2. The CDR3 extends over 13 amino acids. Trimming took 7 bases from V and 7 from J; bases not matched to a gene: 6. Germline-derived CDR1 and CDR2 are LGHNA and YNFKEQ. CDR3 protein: CASKAGEVGELFF. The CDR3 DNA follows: TGTGCCAGCAAGGCGGGAGAGGTCGGGGAGCTGTTTTTT.

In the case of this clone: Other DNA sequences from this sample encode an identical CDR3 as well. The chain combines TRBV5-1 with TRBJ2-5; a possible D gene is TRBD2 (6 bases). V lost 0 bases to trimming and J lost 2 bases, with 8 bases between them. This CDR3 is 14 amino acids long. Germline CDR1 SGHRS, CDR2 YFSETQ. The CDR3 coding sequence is TGCGCCAGCAGCTTGGTTGGGGGGCAAGAGACCCAGTACTTC. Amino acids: CASSLVGGQETQYF.

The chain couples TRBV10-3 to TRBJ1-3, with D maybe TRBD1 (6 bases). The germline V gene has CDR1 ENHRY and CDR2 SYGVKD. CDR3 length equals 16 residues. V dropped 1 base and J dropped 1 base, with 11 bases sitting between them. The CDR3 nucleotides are TGTGCCATCAGTGAGTTTCTGGGACAATCTGGAAACACCATATATTTT. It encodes CAISEFLGQSGNTIYF.

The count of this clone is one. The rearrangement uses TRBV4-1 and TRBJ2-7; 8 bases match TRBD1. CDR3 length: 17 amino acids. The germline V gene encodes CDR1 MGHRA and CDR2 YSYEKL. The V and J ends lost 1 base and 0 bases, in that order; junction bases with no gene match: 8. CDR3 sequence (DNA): TGCGCCAGCAGCCAAGGTGGCGGGACAGGAGCCTCCTACGAGCAGTACTTC. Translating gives CASSQGGGTGASYEQYF.